This TCR beta chain originates from a study of spatial heterogeneity in lung cancer (dated 2019 in TCRdb). Describing the broader study: Donors were 72 patients with early-stage, untreated non-small cell lung cancer from the lung TRACERx cohort. Follow-up PBMC samples were sequenced whenever the samples were available, and the median time to follow-up was 2 to 3 years after resection. The study linked features of the TCR repertoire to counts of nonsynonymous mutations, which were determined by whole-exome sequencing of tumor tissue. At surgery, hundreds of tumor regions, around 65 matched nontumor lung samples and 56 PBMC samples were TCR-sequenced for both alpha and beta chains. TCR alpha and beta repertoires were quantitatively compared across multiple tumor regions, matched nontumor lung and blood in non-small cell lung cancer. In the raw uncorrected reads, each unique combination of TCR and UMI appeared more than ten times on average. More beta-chain than alpha-chain transcripts were consistently detected, likely reflecting higher beta-chain transcript abundance.

The label giving this sample's time point can be read as: blood at routine non-recurrence follow-up after resection. For TCR sequencing, whole RNA was extracted from tumor and nontumor lung tissue, or from cryopreserved PBMC samples, and no cell sorting was done. Only patients for whom sufficient RNA was available from at least two tumor regions were selected for TCR sequencing. This clonotype was counted between two and nine times. The antigen it recognizes is unknown. No quality values exist for individual bases; no much larger clone is one base distant. Libraries were made using 5' RACE. TCRdb lists the instrument as NextSeq 500. In the TCR library protocol, a unique molecular identifier was attached to each TCR cDNA molecule so that PCR and sequencing errors could be corrected. In the authors' own workflow: TCR identification, UMI-based error correction and CDR3 extraction were all carried out with Decombinator tools. Expanded TCRs were defined as those above a frequency of 2 per 1,000, corresponding to the top 1% of the tumor frequency distribution. Renyi diversity was calculated using the R vegan package after each repertoire was subsampled 100 times to 5,000 TCRs. CDR3 similarity networks were constructed using string-kernel similarity of amino acid triplets, with links drawn between CDR3s whose pairwise similarity was above 0.82. The public reads were run again by TCRdb, first through fastp at Q25 and then through MiXCR, and only productive beta chains were kept. For every CDR3 protein sequence, its rows merge into one entry that carries the most common genes and DNA. The V and J calls, along with clone size, are taken from TCRdb and not from the paper's own processing. The sample table shows roughly 45,000 distinct CDR3 sequences, and about 23% are seen once. Of the sample, less than 8.5% falls within the top ten clones.

Study-level results and caveats: Ubiquitous expanded tumor TCRs showed up in blood more often at tumor resection than at routine follow-up. Only 14 patients were included in the comparisons of baseline and follow-up blood repertoires. Additional single-cell paired TCR alpha and beta sequencing was considered necessary to confirm, at a functional level, the hypothesis that regional TCRs recognize regional mutations.

This clonotype was sampled from a female donor with early-stage non-small cell lung cancer. The source material was PBMCs, sampled at follow-up.

DNA sequence: TGTGCCAGCAGCGGAGGGGGGACAGCGACTTATGGCTACACCTTC. Its product reads: CASSGGGTATYGYTF. Recombination linked TRBV9 to TRBJ1-2; 7 bases in the junction line up with TRBD1. V and J are trimmed by 3 bases and 5 bases, and the gene matches miss 10 bases of the junction. Its CDR3 holds 15 amino acids, cysteine through phenylalanine. Left in the record is the CDR3 DNA by itself, 45 bases read in frame from the first base. The germline V gene provides CDR1 SGDLS and CDR2 YYNGEE.